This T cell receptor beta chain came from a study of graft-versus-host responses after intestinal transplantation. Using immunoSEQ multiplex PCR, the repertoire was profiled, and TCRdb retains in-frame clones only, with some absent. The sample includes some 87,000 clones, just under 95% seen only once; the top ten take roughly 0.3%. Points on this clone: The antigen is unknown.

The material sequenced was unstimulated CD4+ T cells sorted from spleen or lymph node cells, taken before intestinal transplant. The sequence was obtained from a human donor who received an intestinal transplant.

The CDR3 region has the DNA TGTGCCAGCAGCGGCCTATCAGGGTATGGCTACACCTTC. It specifies CASSGLSGYGYTF. The chain joins TRBV6-1 to TRBJ1-2; tentatively, D is TRBD1 (5 bases). V was shortened by 6 bases and J by 5 bases, with 13 bases between the two germline ends. Germline V gives CDR1 MNHNS, CDR2 SASEGT. This CDR3 region has 13 residues.